The rows below give T cell receptor beta chains drawn from one sample of a study of cytomegalovirus exposure and HLA in healthy donors. The assay was immunoSEQ multiplex PCR, and TCRdb's table has in-frame clones only and misses some. The sample lists fewer than 120,000 clones, around four fifths seen once, with just under 3% in the top ten. Input material: PBMCs. Source of these receptors: an older woman in good health and CMV-seropositive. The CDR3 runs from the conserved cysteine through the conserved F or W. D genes are given only for firm matches. Clone size is given for some rows only: seen once, a few or many times, or a class if the clone is expanded.

j_gene: TRBJ2-2
abundance: -
v_gene: TRBV15
d_gene: -
CDR3aa: CATSRLGQRTGELFF
CDR3nt: TGTGCCACCAGCAGACTTGGACAGCGCACCGGGGAGCTGTTTTTT

j_gene: TRBJ2-4
abundance: few
v_gene: TRBV9
d_gene: -
CDR3aa: CASSVALRGNIQYF
CDR3nt: TGTGCCAGCAGCGTAGCGCTCCGGGGGAACATTCAGTACTTC

j_gene: TRBJ2-1
abundance: -
v_gene: TRBV5-4
d_gene: TRBD1
CDR3aa: CASSALTGLWGTGVYNEQFF
CDR3nt: TGTGCCAGCAGCGCCTTAACCGGTTTATGGGGGACAGGGGTTTACAATGAGCAGTTCTTC

j_gene: TRBJ2-5
abundance: -
v_gene: TRBV5-6
d_gene: TRBD1
CDR3aa: CASSLTGTAKETQYF
CDR3nt: TGTGCCAGCAGCTTAACCGGGACAGCCAAAGAGACCCAGTACTTC

j_gene: TRBJ2-2
abundance: -
v_gene: TRBV6-1
d_gene: TRBD1
CDR3aa: CASTWDRNTGELFF
CDR3nt: TGTGCCAGCACTTGGGACAGAAACACCGGGGAGCTGTTTTTT

j_gene: TRBJ1-2
abundance: -
v_gene: TRBV18
d_gene: TRBD1
CDR3aa: CASSPTSAGGFGGYTF
CDR3nt: TGTGCCAGCTCACCAACGTCGGCAGGGGGTTTTGGTGGCTACACCTTC

j_gene: TRBJ1-2
abundance: -
v_gene: TRBV5-4
d_gene: -
CDR3aa: CASSSSEGTSRYTF
CDR3nt: TGTGCCAGCAGCTCAAGTGAGGGGACTTCCCGCTACACCTTC

j_gene: TRBJ2-5
abundance: -
v_gene: TRBV7-2
d_gene: TRBD2
CDR3aa: CASSPSGGETQYF
CDR3nt: TGTGCCAGCAGTCCCTCGGGGGGAGAGACCCAGTACTTC

j_gene: TRBJ2-7
abundance: -
v_gene: TRBV28
d_gene: TRBD2
CDR3aa: CAKKGLLAGGYEQYF
CDR3nt: TGTGCCAAAAAAGGACTACTAGCGGGGGGATACGAGCAGTACTTC

j_gene: TRBJ2-1
abundance: -
v_gene: TRBV19
d_gene: TRBD2
CDR3aa: CASYSGSGRESYNEQFF
CDR3nt: TGTGCCAGTTACTCGGGGAGCGGGAGGGAATCCTACAATGAGCAGTTCTTC

j_gene: TRBJ1-2
abundance: -
v_gene: TRBV6-1
d_gene: TRBD1
CDR3aa: CASSEYQGANYGYTF
CDR3nt: TGTGCCAGCAGTGAATACCAGGGGGCGAACTATGGCTACACCTTC

j_gene: TRBJ1-2
abundance: -
v_gene: TRBV15
d_gene: -
CDR3aa: CATSRIRGFDGYTF
CDR3nt: TGTGCCACCAGTAGGATCAGGGGATTCGATGGCTACACCTTC

j_gene: TRBJ2-5
abundance: -
v_gene: TRBV28
d_gene: TRBD2
CDR3aa: CAISTSGSVETQYF
CDR3nt: TGTGCCATTTCGACCAGCGGGAGTGTTGAGACCCAGTACTTC

j_gene: TRBJ2-2
abundance: few
v_gene: TRBV2
d_gene: TRBD1
CDR3aa: CASSEGPGGPGELFF
CDR3nt: TGTGCCAGCAGTGAAGGGCCAGGGGGCCCCGGGGAGCTGTTTTTT

j_gene: TRBJ2-2
abundance: -
v_gene: TRBV7-9
d_gene: TRBD2
CDR3aa: CASTSPEAGAVVYTGELFF
CDR3nt: TGTGCCAGCACCTCACCGGAAGCGGGAGCCGTCGTGTACACCGGGGAGCTGTTTTTT

j_gene: TRBJ1-2
abundance: -
v_gene: TRBV19
d_gene: -
CDR3aa: CASSRWTPNYGYTF
CDR3nt: TGTGCCAGTAGTCGGTGGACACCGAACTATGGCTACACCTTC

j_gene: TRBJ1-5
abundance: once
v_gene: TRBV7-2
d_gene: TRBD1
CDR3aa: CASSFGPRQGRNQPQHF
CDR3nt: TGTGCCAGCAGCTTCGGACCGCGACAGGGACGCAATCAGCCCCAGCATTTT

j_gene: TRBJ2-7
abundance: -
v_gene: TRBV21-1
d_gene: -
CDR3aa: CASRNATWDRGTYEQYF
CDR3nt: TGTGCCAGCAGGAACGCGACGTGGGACAGAGGAACCTACGAGCAGTACTTC

j_gene: TRBJ2-6
abundance: -
v_gene: TRBV29-1
d_gene: -
CDR3aa: CSVEAGAGANVLTF
CDR3nt: TGCAGCGTTGAGGCAGGGGCTGGGGCCAACGTCCTGACTTTC

j_gene: TRBJ1-2
abundance: -
v_gene: TRBV9
d_gene: -
CDR3aa: CASSVGYLSASYGYTF
CDR3nt: TGTGCCAGCAGCGTAGGGTACTTATCCGCTTCCTATGGCTACACCTTC

j_gene: TRBJ2-1
abundance: -
v_gene: TRBV7-2
d_gene: TRBD2
CDR3aa: CASSVGLAAYNEQFF
CDR3nt: TGTGCCAGCAGCGTCGGACTAGCGGCCTACAATGAGCAGTTCTTC

j_gene: TRBJ2-7
abundance: -
v_gene: TRBV12-5
d_gene: -
CDR3aa: CASGSLIGVMVFGEQYF
CDR3nt: TGTGCTAGTGGTTCCCTCATAGGAGTAATGGTCTTTGGCGAGCAGTACTTC

j_gene: TRBJ2-7
abundance: -
v_gene: TRBV9
d_gene: TRBD2
CDR3aa: CASSVAPTSGNEQYF
CDR3nt: TGTGCCAGCAGCGTAGCCCCGACTAGCGGGAACGAGCAGTACTTC

j_gene: TRBJ1-2
abundance: once
v_gene: TRBV19
d_gene: -
CDR3aa: CASRPTGAYGYTF
CDR3nt: TGTGCCAGTAGACCGACAGGTGCCTATGGCTACACCTTC

j_gene: TRBJ2-7
abundance: -
v_gene: TRBV11-2
d_gene: TRBD1
CDR3aa: CASSLGGTGRYEQYF
CDR3nt: TGTGCCAGCAGCTTAGGGGGGACAGGGCGCTACGAGCAGTACTTC

j_gene: TRBJ1-6
abundance: -
v_gene: TRBV19
d_gene: TRBD1
CDR3aa: CASSKNRGHNSPLHF
CDR3nt: TGTGCCAGTAGTAAAAACAGGGGCCATAATTCACCCCTCCACTTT

j_gene: TRBJ2-7
abundance: -
v_gene: TRBV6-4
d_gene: TRBD2
CDR3aa: CASSDNAGTSGSYEQYF
CDR3nt: TGTGCCAGCAGTGACAATGCCGGGACTAGCGGGAGCTACGAGCAGTACTTC

j_gene: TRBJ2-7
abundance: -
v_gene: TRBV7-9
d_gene: -
CDR3aa: CSSSLSHISYEQYF
CDR3nt: TGTTCCAGCAGCTTATCTCACATCTCCTACGAGCAGTACTTC